This is a list of T cell receptor beta chains from one sample in a study of blood T cell repertoires in COVID-19. Sequenced by immunoSEQ multiplex PCR; TCRdb stores in-frame clones only, minus some. The table has tens of thousands of clones, approximately 90% seen once. The sequenced sample was peripheral blood. These receptors came from a human donor in a cohort sampled during active COVID-19. CDR3s include the opening cysteine and the closing phenylalanine or tryptophan. The order of the fields is V gene, D gene, clone size, J gene, CDR3 DNA, CDR3 protein. D genes are given only for firm matches. The listing skips clone size in some rows; elsewhere it reads once, few, many or a size class.

>TRBV5-1|TRBD2|.|TRBJ2-1
TGCGCCAGCAGCTTAGGCGGGGGGGACAATGAGCAGTTCTTC
CASSLGGGDNEQFF
>TRBV7-8|TRBD2|.|TRBJ2-1
TGTGCCAGCAGCCCTTTGGGACTAGACAATGAGCAGTTCTTC
CASSPLGLDNEQFF
>TRBV7-2|.|.|TRBJ2-5
TGTGCCAGCAGCTTTCCTTCTAACCAAGAGACCCAGTACTTC
CASSFPSNQETQYF
>TRBV10-3|.|.|TRBJ2-2
TGTGCCATCAGTGAGTTACAGGTGAACACCGGGGAGCTGTTTTTT
CAISELQVNTGELFF
>TRBV5-4|.|once|TRBJ1-2
TGTGCCAGCAGCGAAGTAGGGGCCTCTAACTATGGCTACACCTTC
CASSEVGASNYGYTF
>TRBV6-5|.|.|TRBJ2-2
TGTGCCAGCAGACAGTACACCGGGGAGCTGTTTTTT
CASRQYTGELFF
>TRBV5-8|TRBD2|.|TRBJ2-3
TGTGCCAGCAGCTTGGCCCTAGCGGGAGCGGGCACAGATACGCAGTATTTT
CASSLALAGAGTDTQYF
>TRBV3-1/TRBV3-2|.|.|TRBJ1-6
TGTGCCAGCAGCCAACAACTTATTGATAATTCACCCCTCCACTTT
CASSQQLIDNSPLHF
>TRBV2|.|.|TRBJ1-2
TGTGCCAGCAGTGAAGCAGGGGGAAACTATGGCTACACCTTC
CASSEAGGNYGYTF
>TRBV19|TRBD2|.|TRBJ2-1
TGTGCCAGTAGTGCAAGACTAGCGGGAGATGAGCAGTTCTTC
CASSARLAGDEQFF
>TRBV21-1|.|.|TRBJ2-6
TGTGCCAGCATCGGGACAGGATGGGCTGGGGCCAACGTCCTGACTTTC
CASIGTGWAGANVLTF
>TRBV12-2|.|many|TRBJ2-1
TGTGCAGGCTCGGCCGGCGGGAGGGGGAGCAATGAGCAGTTCTTC
CAGSAGGRGSNEQFF
>TRBV28|TRBD1|.|TRBJ2-7
TGTGCCAGCACCATACAGGGGCCCAGCTACGAGCAGTACTTC
CASTIQGPSYEQYF
>TRBV7-9|.|.|TRBJ2-2
TGTGCCAGCAGCCCGGGGTTCGGAAGCGGGGAGCTGTTTTTT
CASSPGFGSGELFF
>TRBV10-2|TRBD1|.|TRBJ2-7
TGCGCCAGCAGTGAGGCCGTTTGGACAGGAACCTACGAGCAGTACTTC
CASSEAVWTGTYEQYF
>TRBV19|TRBD1|once|TRBJ1-2
TGTGCCAGCGCCAGGACAGGGGAATCCTATGGCTACACCTTC
CASARTGESYGYTF
>TRBV6-6|.|.|TRBJ1-3
TGTGCCAGCAGTTACTCCTCCTACTCTGGAAACACCATATATTTT
CASSYSSYSGNTIYF
>TRBV12-3/TRBV12-4|TRBD1|.|TRBJ2-7
TGTGCCAGCAGTCGACAGGGGGCCGGCGAGCAGTACTTC
CASSRQGAGEQYF
>TRBV5-1|TRBD1|.|TRBJ1-1
TGCGCCAGCAGCGCGGGACAGCCAGAAAACACTGAAGCTTTCTTT
CASSAGQPENTEAFF
>TRBV7-9|.|.|TRBJ2-2
TGTGCCAGCAGCTTTCAGGGGTTAGGGGAGCTGTTTTTT
CASSFQGLGELFF
>TRBV27|.|.|TRBJ2-1
TGTGCCAGCAGTTTAGGGGGGAGTTCCTACAATGAGCAGTTCTTC
CASSLGGSSYNEQFF
>TRBV4-1|TRBD1|.|TRBJ1-1
TGCGCCAGCAGACAACAGGGGGTATGGACTGAAGCTTTCTTT
CASRQQGVWTEAFF
>TRBV6-6|TRBD2|.|TRBJ2-1
TGTGCCAGCAGCCAGAGCGGGGGTCCCTACAATGAGCAGTTCTTC
CASSQSGGPYNEQFF
>TRBV21-1|.|.|TRBJ2-1
TGTGCCAGCAGCAAAGATTCGGATGAGCAGTTCTTC
CASSKDSDEQFF
>TRBV6-5|.|.|TRBJ1-2
TGTGCCAGCAGTTACGTTTTCCGACAGACAGTCTATGGCTACACCTTC
CASSYVFRQTVYGYTF
>TRBV19|.|.|TRBJ2-3
TGTGCCAGTCAACAGGACGGGGATACGCAGTATTTT
CASQQDGDTQYF
>TRBV2|TRBD2|.|TRBJ2-1
TGTGCCAGCACCTTAGCGGGGGCCCAGTTCTTC
CASTLAGAQFF
>TRBV4-1|.|few|TRBJ2-2
TGCGCCGCACAGGAAACGAACACCGGGGAGCTGTTTTTT
CAAQETNTGELFF
>TRBV21-1|.|.|TRBJ2-6
TGTGCCAGCAGCAAAGCGAAGGGGGTCCAGGACCCGGGCTCTGGGGCCAACGTCCTGACTTTC
CASSKAKGVQDPGSGANVLTF
>TRBV6-6|.|.|TRBJ2-5
TGTGCCAGCAGTCCTCAGCGGGAAGAGACCCAGTACTTC
CASSPQREETQYF
>TRBV4-2|TRBD2|.|TRBJ2-2
TGTGCCAGCAGCCAAGGGCTAGCGGGGGCGAACACCGGGGAGCTGTTTTTT
CASSQGLAGANTGELFF
>TRBV6-4|.|once|TRBJ1-6
TGTGCCAGCAGTTTCACGGGGAGAAATTCACCCCTCCACTTT
CASSFTGRNSPLHF
>TRBV25-1|.|.|TRBJ1-6
TGTGCCAGCAGTGACATGACGGGGGTTAAATCACCCCTCCACTTT
CASSDMTGVKSPLHF
>TRBV28|TRBD1|.|TRBJ1-4
TGTGCCAGCAGTTACCTTTCACCGGGACAGGTAGATGCGAAACTGTTTTTT
CASSYLSPGQVDAKLFF
>TRBV20-1|.|.|TRBJ1-2
TGCAGTGCTAGTGCGGGACCGGGGGATCAGGGCTACACCTTC
CSASAGPGDQGYTF
>TRBV24-1|.|.|TRBJ2-1
TGTGCCACCAGCATACAGGGCCCGGGATACAATGAGCAGTTCTTC
CATSIQGPGYNEQFF
>TRBV20-1|TRBD1|.|TRBJ1-2
TGCAGTGCTAGTGCAGGGGGGTCGAACTATGGCTACACCTTC
CSASAGGSNYGYTF
>TRBV6-1|.|medium-sized|TRBJ1-3
TGTGCCAGCAGTGAAGAAAACTACTCTGGAAACACCATATATTTT
CASSEENYSGNTIYF
>TRBV2|.|.|TRBJ2-2
TGTGCCAGCAGTGCAACGGGACAATTAAACACCGGGGAGCTGTTTTTT
CASSATGQLNTGELFF
>TRBV3-1/TRBV3-2|TRBD2|.|TRBJ2-1
TGTGCCAGCAGCCCACCGGGACTAGCGGGATTCCATGAGCAGTTCTTC
CASSPPGLAGFHEQFF
>TRBV4-1|.|.|TRBJ1-5
TGCGCCAGCAGCCAAGAGGACAGAGCGAATCAGCCCCAGCATTTT
CASSQEDRANQPQHF
>TRBV6-4|TRBD2|few|TRBJ2-1
TGTGCCAGCAGTGCCGCGGGAGGGGCCTACAATGAGCAGTTCTTC
CASSAAGGAYNEQFF
>TRBV19|TRBD1|once|TRBJ2-1
TGTGCCAGTAGTATATGGGGGACAGGGAGGGCCCCAGCTCAATTCTTC
CASSIWGTGRAPAQFF
>TRBV19|.|.|TRBJ2-1
TGTGCCAGTAGTATACCCTTTAGCTCCTACAATGAGCAGTTCTTC
CASSIPFSSYNEQFF
>TRBV28|.|.|TRBJ1-3
TGTGCCATCCTAGGGGGGGACCTTCCTGGAAACACCATATATTTT
CAILGGDLPGNTIYF
>TRBV3-1/TRBV3-2|TRBD1|.|TRBJ2-5
TGTGCCAGCAGCCAAAACAGGGGGACCCAGTACTTC
CASSQNRGTQYF
>TRBV19|TRBD1|.|TRBJ1-5
TGTGCCACCCACGAGTGGACAGGGGAGAATCAGCCCCAGCATTTT
CATHEWTGENQPQHF
>TRBV28|.|.|TRBJ2-1
TGTGCCAGCAGTTTACCAGGGAAGTACAATGAGCAGTTCTTC
CASSLPGKYNEQFF
>TRBV10-1|.|.|TRBJ2-5
TGCGCCAGCAGTGAGCCAGGAGAGACCCAGTACTTC
CASSEPGETQYF
>TRBV28|TRBD1|.|TRBJ2-5
TGTGCCAGCAGTCCTACGGACTCCGGGACAGGGGGCCTTAGGACCCAGTACTTC
CASSPTDSGTGGLRTQYF
>TRBV24-1|TRBD1|.|TRBJ2-2
TGTGCCACCAGTCTAACAGGGGGGACCGGGGAGCTGTTTTTT
CATSLTGGTGELFF
>TRBV7-9|TRBD1|.|TRBJ1-1
TGTGCCAGCAGCCCGAGAGGGACAGCGAACACTGAAGCTTTCTTT
CASSPRGTANTEAFF
>TRBV14|TRBD2|.|TRBJ2-1
TGTGCCAGCAGCTTAGCGGGAGTGGGGTACCGGGGCAATGAGCAGTTCTTC
CASSLAGVGYRGNEQFF